This T cell receptor (beta chain) appears in the sequencing data of a study of CXCR3-negative and CXCR3-positive naive CD8 T cells. The CDR3 runs to 15 residues. CDR1 is SGDLS and CDR2 is YYNGEE in the germline V gene. TRB cDNA libraries were made by UMI-labeled 5' RACE. For each CDR3 protein, TCRdb gives one entry from its re-call of the 5' RACE reads, without DNA. The specimen's table records 45,000 or so distinct CDR3 sequences. This receptor was taken from a human donor in good health. Some clones in this sample may be carry-over from other donors' samples. Sequences were obtained from naive CXCR3- CD8+ T cells from blood. Subset described: CD45RO-CCR7+CD27+CD95- naive CD8+ T cells lacking CXCR3 (TNR3-). The chain recombines TRBV9 with TRBJ2-6. This chain's CDR3 is CASSEPLVGANVLTF. Complete variable domain (other parts from reference TRBV9 and TRBJ2-6): DSGVTQTPKHLITATGQRVTLRCSPRSGDLSVYWYQQSLDQGLQFLIQYYNGEERAKGNILERFSAQQFPDLHSELNLSSLELGDSALYFCASSEPLVGANVLTFGAGSRLTVL.